Each of the 27 T cell receptor beta chains below was sequenced from the same sample in a study of cytomegalovirus exposure and HLA in healthy donors. A multiplex PCR was run with 60 Vbeta primers and 13 Jbeta primers. Repertoires were generated with immunoSEQ multiplex PCR, while TCRdb's copy carries only in-frame clones and drops some. This table holds around 59,000 clones, 65% to 90% found once. The specimen was PBMCs. The receptors stem from a human donor in good health.

The V and J genes are TRBV5-4 and TRBJ2-7; unclear D gene. The CDR3 totals 13 residues. CDR1 and CDR2 from the germline V gene are SGHNT and YYREEE (reference sequence). The germline V and J ends were trimmed by 1 base and 2 bases, with 7 bases remaining between them. The CDR3 nucleotides are TGTGCCAGCAGCTTGCGCAGTACCTACGAGCAGTACTTC. Its translation: CASSLRSTYEQYF.

The chain carries TRBV6-5 and TRBJ2-1; tentatively, D is TRBD2 (5 bases). Looked up from germline, CDR1 is MNHEY and CDR2 is SVGAGI. The CDR3 is 13 amino acids. The V and J ends lost 8 bases and 9 bases respectively, with 17 bases between them. The DNA of the CDR3 is TGTGCCAGCTGGGCCGGGGAGAATCTTGAGCAGTTCTTC. Its protein is CASWAGENLEQFF.

The CDR3 here is CASSSSGGSYNSPLHF. CDR3 DNA sequence: TGTGCCAGTAGTTCTTCAGGGGGCTCCTATAATTCACCCCTCCACTTT. The chain couples TRBV19 to TRBJ1-6, with 7 bases fitting TRBD1. CDR3 size: 16 residues. Germline V gene sequence: CDR1 LNHDA, CDR2 SQIVND (reference sequence). V lost 5 bases to trimming and J lost 0 bases; unmatched junction nucleotides: 4. The full variable domain, in which reference TRBV19 and TRBJ1-6 provide the parts outside the CDR3, is DGGITQSPKYLFRKEGQNVTLSCEQNLNHDAMYWYRQDPGQGLRLIYYSQIVNDFQKGDIAEGYSVSREKKESFPLTVTSAQKNPTAFYLCASSSSGGSYNSPLHFGNGTRLTVT.

This rearrangement joins TRBV27 to TRBJ1-1; weak D call: TRBD1 (6 bases). The length of the CDR3 is 16 residues. Germline V CDR1 and CDR2: MNHEY, SMNVEV (reference sequence). Trimming left V 4 bases short and J 5 bases short, with 20 bases between. The chain's CDR3 is CASSSHSQGGGTEAFF. In DNA, the CDR3 is TGTGCCAGCAGTTCTCATTCCCAGGGAGGGGGGACTGAAGCTTTCTTT.

This rearrangement joins TRBV7-2 to TRBJ1-1; 8 nucleotides line up with TRBD1. This CDR3 contains 14 residues. V was pared by 5 bases and J by 11 bases, with 13 bases of the junction left unmatched. Germline lookup yields CDR1 SGHTA and CDR2 FQGNSA. The CDR3 spells CASSLRRTGSWAFF. CDR3 bases: TGTGCCAGCAGCCTCCGAAGGACAGGGAGTTGGGCTTTCTTT.

The chain joins TRBV4-3 to TRBJ1-1; TRBD1 matches at 9 bases. The V gene end was trimmed by 2 bases and the J gene end by 7 bases; junction bases not matched to a gene: 11. The CDR3 is 16 amino acids. CDR1 is LGHNA and CDR2 is YSLEER in the germline V gene. CDR3 in DNA: TGCGCCAGCAGCCAATCACAGGGGGCTTGGTTTGATGAAGCTTTCTTT. This sequence encodes CASSQSQGAWFDEAFF.

The V call is TRBV7-8, the J call TRBJ2-1, with D possibly TRBD2 on 5 matching bases. The germline V gene encodes CDR1 SGHVS and CDR2 FQNEAQ. The CDR3 sequence is 14 residues long. V was shortened by 2 bases and J by 5 bases, with 10 bases between the two germline ends. CDR3 bases: TGTGCCAGCAGCTTAAGTCTAGCAGACAATGAGCAGTTCTTC. It codes for CASSLSLADNEQFF.

As DNA, the CDR3 is TGTGCCAGCAGCTCAGGGGGACAGGAAAAACTGTTTTTT. Protein product: CASSSGGQEKLFF. The rearrangement uses TRBV5-4 and TRBJ1-4; 7 bases agree with TRBD1. Trimming cost V 3 bases and J 8 bases; bases outside gene matches: 4. This CDR3 contains 13 residues. The germline gives CDR1 SGHNT, CDR2 YYREEE (reference sequence).

This sequence joins TRBV28 and TRBJ2-3; D is ambiguous. Between the trimmed V and J ends, which lost 6 bases and 5 bases, there was a span of 24 bases. CDR3 length equals 17 residues. In germline, CDR1 is MDHEN, CDR2 SYDVKM. The CDR3 nucleotides are TGTGCCAGCAGCACGAGAGGATTCTTTTCTAGTCGAGATACGCAGTATTTT. Protein: CASSTRGFFSSRDTQYF.

This rearrangement joins TRBV6-1 to TRBJ1-2, with D possibly matching TRBD1 (5 bases). This CDR3 spans 14 amino acids. Trimming took off 8 bases at V and 8 bases at J, with 21 bases between the two ends. Germline CDR1 and CDR2: MNHNS and SASEGT. This chain's CDR3 is CASDPSGDLGGYTF. For the CDR3, the DNA is TGTGCCAGCGACCCCTCGGGGGATTTGGGGGGCTACACCTTC.

V is TRBV7-2 and J is TRBJ2-1; 9 positions match TRBD2. This CDR3 is built from 16 residues. Trimming took 1 base from V and 7 from J; bases not matched to a gene: 8. Germline V gives CDR1 SGHTA, CDR2 FQGNSA. In nucleotides, the CDR3 is TGTGCCAGCAGCTTAGTACTTGCGGGGGGGCCGAATGAGCAGTTCTTC. It is translated as CASSLVLAGGPNEQFF. The variable domain in full, with the rest retrieved from reference TRBV7-2 and TRBJ2-1, is GAGVSQSPSNKVTEKGKDVELRCDPISGHTALYWYRQSLGQGLEFLIYFQGNSAPDKSGLPSDRFSAERTGGSVSTLTIQRTQQEDSAVYLCASSLVLAGGPNEQFFGPGTRLTVL.

Turning to this clone: Other nucleotide sequences in the sample specify the same CDR3. V is TRBV9 and J is TRBJ2-3; D perhaps matches TRBD2 (5 bases). Trimming left V 4 bases short and J 4 bases short, with 10 bases between. From germline, CDR1 is SGDLS and CDR2 YYNGEE. CDR3 length: 13 amino acids. The CDR3 DNA follows: TGTGCCAGCAGCTACCTCGGGGCAGATACGCAGTATTTT. This encodes CASSYLGADTQYF. Supplemented by reference TRBV9 and TRBJ2-3, the full variable domain reads DSGVTQTPKHLITATGQRVTLRCSPRSGDLSVYWYQQSLDQGLQFLIQYYNGEERAKGNILERFSAQQFPDLHSELNLSSLELGDSALYFCASSYLGADTQYFGPGTRLTVL.

The table lists this clone with a few counts. The chain is built from TRBV19 and TRBJ1-2; 8 nucleotides agree with TRBD1. V lost 5 bases and J lost 7; bases outside the gene matches: 9. This CDR3 has 14 residues. Germline-derived CDR1 and CDR2 are LNHDA and SQIVND (reference sequence). The CDR3 loop is CASSGTGLFSGYTF. CDR3 coding DNA: TGTGCCAGTAGTGGGACAGGCCTGTTTAGTGGCTACACCTTC.

The V gene is TRBV6-4, the J gene TRBJ1-1; TRBD1 aligns across 7 bases. The CDR3 has 16 residues. V lost 0 bases to trimming and J lost 3 bases; unmatched junction nucleotides: 7. Germline V gene data show CDR1 as MRHNA and CDR2 as SNTAGT. In DNA, the CDR3 is TGTGCCAGCAGTGACTCAACCCATACAGGGGACACTGAAGCTTTCTTT. Protein: CASSDSTHTGDTEAFF.

The chain recombines TRBV29-1 with TRBJ2-7, with D possibly matching TRBD2 (7 bases). Germline V CDR1 and CDR2: SQVTM, ANQGSEA. The CDR3 is 12 amino acids. Between the trimmed V and J ends, which lost 7 bases and 4 bases, there was a span of 14 bases. CDR3 region: CSALGGPYEQYF. The CDR3 bases are TGCAGCGCGTTGGGGGGGCCTTACGAGCAGTACTTC.

This clone came up once. This chain uses TRBV7-2 with TRBJ2-7; maybe TRBD1 (6 bases). Germline CDR1 reads SGHTA; CDR2 reads FQGNSA. Trimming took 4 bases from V and 4 from J, leaving 8 bases between them. The CDR3 length is 12 residues. The CDR3 nucleotides read TGTGCCAGCAGCTCCGACAGGTACGAGCAGTACTTC. This translates into CASSSDRYEQYF.

V usage is TRBV5-1 and J usage is TRBJ2-5, with no clear D. The CDR3 has 13 residues. The V and J ends lost 3 bases and 1 base respectively, with 7 bases between them. Per the germline V gene, CDR1 is SGHRS and CDR2 is YFSETQ. The CDR3 protein is CASSSPSQETQYF. The DNA for the CDR3 is TGCGCCAGCAGCTCGCCTAGCCAAGAGACCCAGTACTTC.

The rearrangement joins TRBV6-5 to TRBJ2-7, with D maybe TRBD1 (5 bases). Per germline, CDR1 MNHEY and CDR2 SVGAGI. CDR3 length: 15 amino acids. V lost 5 bases to trimming and J lost 1 base, with 15 bases between them. The CDR3 nucleotides read TGTGCCAGCAGTCACAAGGCAGGGATTTCCTACGAGCAGTACTTC. It codes for CASSHKAGISYEQYF.

The rearrangement uses TRBV15 and TRBJ1-2; possible D gene TRBD1, 6 bases. This CDR3 has 13 amino acids. From germline, CDR1 is LNHNV and CDR2 YYDKDF (reference sequence). The V and J ends lost 2 bases and 6 bases respectively, with 10 bases between them. DNA for the CDR3: TGTGCCACCAGCAGACTGCGGACAGATGGCTACACCTTC. Amino acids: CATSRLRTDGYTF.

The V call is TRBV28, the J call TRBJ1-5; the D gene is possibly TRBD1 (6 bases). The V gene lost 5 bases and the J gene lost 5 bases, with 13 bases spanning the gap. CDR1 MDHEN and CDR2 SYDVKM come from the germline V gene. CDR3 size: 14 residues. The CDR3 reads CASSRTEGDQPQHF. The CDR3 DNA follows: TGTGCCAGCAGTCGGACAGAAGGAGATCAGCCCCAGCATTTT.

The chain couples TRBV11-2 to TRBJ2-4, with 7 bases fitting TRBD1. Germline trimming cut 2 bases from V and 7 bases from J; bases unmatched to any gene: 11. Germline V gene lookup returns CDR1 SGHAT and CDR2 FQNNGV. This CDR3 has 16 amino acids. As DNA, the CDR3 is TGTGCCAGCAGCTTAAATCTCGGACAGGACGGGAACATTCAGTACTTC. As protein: CASSLNLGQDGNIQYF.

This sequence joins TRBV15 and TRBJ2-3, with 7 bases that match TRBD2. The ends lost 1 base at V and 4 bases at J; junction bases unmatched: 8. Germline V gives CDR1 LNHNV, CDR2 YYDKDF (reference sequence). The CDR3 contains 16 residues. CDR3 in amino acids: CATSRVGGGGSDTQYF. The CDR3 DNA follows: TGTGCCACCAGCAGAGTAGGCGGGGGTGGGTCAGATACGCAGTATTTT.

CDR3 sequence reads: CASSSDRGLVYGYTF. The CDR3 nucleotides are TGTGCCAGCAGTTCCGACAGGGGGCTCGTCTATGGCTACACCTTC. The chain couples TRBV27 to TRBJ1-2; 10 nucleotides line up with TRBD1. Per germline, CDR1 MNHEY and CDR2 SMNVEV (reference sequence). The CDR3 runs to 15 residues. J was trimmed by 4 bases and V by 4 bases; bases with no gene match: 6.

The V gene is TRBV13, the J gene TRBJ2-7, with 10 bases fitting TRBD1. The CDR3 contains 15 residues. The V and J ends lost 5 bases and 5 bases, in that order; junction bases with no gene match: 9. CDR1 is PRHDT, CDR2 FYEKMQ, per germline (reference sequence). This CDR3 reads CASSITRTGGNEQYF. CDR3 sequence (DNA): TGTGCCAGCAGCATAACCCGGACAGGGGGAAACGAGCAGTACTTC.

The rearrangement joins TRBV27 to TRBJ2-1; 8 nucleotides match TRBD2. Germline loops: CDR1 MNHEY, CDR2 SMNVEV (reference sequence). The CDR3 covers 14 residues. Losses at the gene ends were 6 bases for V and 5 bases for J; bases not matched to a gene: 6. CDR3 sequence (DNA): TGTGCCAGCAGACGGGGGGGGGTTAACAATGAGCAGTTCTTC. Translating it yields CASRRGGVNNEQFF.

The chain is built from TRBV10-1 and TRBJ2-5; 8 bases line up with TRBD1. The DNA matches TRBJ2-7 better at its end, which makes the J call doubtful. The V gene's germline CDR1 is WNHNN and CDR2 SYGVQD (reference sequence). CDR3 length equals 13 residues. CDR3 region: CASSGQGSYEQYF. CDR3 bases: TGCGCCAGCAGTGGACAGGGGAGCTACGAGCAGTACTTC.

The V and J genes are TRBV5-1 and TRBJ2-7, with 7 bases lining up with TRBD1. From germline, CDR1 is SGHRS and CDR2 YFSETQ. The V segment lost 5 bases and the J segment 1 base; nucleotides outside the gene matches: 9. This CDR3 has 15 amino acids. CDR3 bases: TGCGCCAGCAGGAAAGGGACAGTCTTTTCCTACGAGCAGTACTTC. Translated, it gives CASRKGTVFSYEQYF.